This T cell receptor (beta chain) is drawn from a study of blood T cells in healthy people across ages. Looking at the study overall: Using template switching, researchers captured about one barcoded beta molecule for each two T cells. Study conclusions and caveats: PBMCs that were unsorted prevented a conclusive naive versus antigen-experienced comparison. Long-lived donors exceeded aged donors in naive CD4+ cells and diversity.

Each sample yielded at least 6 million isolated PBMCs. The CDR3 has 14 residues. The germline CDR1 and CDR2 sequences are SGHAT and FQNNGV. The ends were cut back, 0 bases at V and 4 bases at J, with 9 bases in the middle. Worth noting for this clonotype: The target antigen is unknown.

Combining a sample-barcoded 5' primer with a J-beta primer mix, a second PCR ran for about 7 to 11 cycles. TCRdb used MiXCR to reprocess the 5' RACE reads, holding one entry per CDR3 protein. The sample yields roughly 1.6 million distinct CDR3 sequences, about 35% seen once. This receptor was obtained from a woman in her 30s in good health. Sequenced input: blood. The chain uses TRBV11-2 and TRBJ2-5, with D perhaps matching TRBD1 (6 bases). The CDR3, as DNA: TGTGCCAGCAGCTTAGAGAGGGGGATAGAGACCCAGTACTTC. It translates to CASSLERGIETQYF.